This entry is about one T cell receptor beta chain. As yet, its antigen is unknown. It was at deep level that the assay was run. TCRdb keeps only in-frame clones here, not all; method: immunoSEQ multiplex PCR. The table includes more than 550,000 clones, about nine tenths detected once. The sample belongs to a study of shared clonotypes between healthy human individuals. The study's findings and limits: Generation of non-shared clonotypes was less probable than generation of clonotypes shared by all four donors. Larger estimated richness was generally seen in naive subsets than in memory subsets.

The receptor's source is a man between 18 and 35 years old in good health. Some clones in this sample may be carry-over from other donors' samples. Specimen: memory CD8+ T cells from PBMCs. Subset of the sample: CD45RO+ cells pooled with CCR7-negative TemRA cells.

The CDR3 here is CASSPYEGSGELFF. The DNA of the CDR3 is TGCGCCAGCAGCCCCTACGAAGGGTCCGGGGAGCTGTTTTTT. This sequence joins TRBV4-1 and TRBJ2-2; the D is unclear. Germline loops: CDR1 MGHRA, CDR2 YSYEKL. This CDR3 region has 14 residues. Trimming took off 4 bases at V and 6 bases at J, with 12 bases between the two ends.